This passage covers 10 T cell receptor beta chains from one sample sequenced in a study of CD8+ T cells in alopecia areata (dated by TCRdb to the late 2010s). Libraries were prepared through the immunoSEQ multiplex PCR assay. For TCR sequencing, RNA was extracted from every sample and reverse transcribed into cDNA to serve as template. In TCRdb, the immuneACCESS table is reduced to in-frame sequences with V and J assigned. These tables do not hold every clone; where another copy was compared, an unresolved V gene accounts for under half, and the others remain unexplained. The sample has under 250,000 clones on record, more than 45% of them singletons. The ten most abundant clones make up approximately 0.44% of the sample. This sample's time point label indicates: baseline before oral tofacitinib. Sequences were derived from CD4+ T cells sorted from blood, sampled at week 0. Source of these receptors: a human donor with alopecia areata.

This clone was recorded a few times. This chain joins TRBV19 and TRBJ1-2, with D hard to call. The CDR3 totals 11 residues. Between the trimmed V and J ends, which lost 11 bases and 5 bases, there was a span of 12 bases. Germline-derived CDR1 and CDR2 are LNHDA and SQIVND (reference sequence). CDR3 nucleotide sequence: TGTGCCCTTGGAGGATCTTATGGCTACACCTTC. Amino acid sequence: CALGGSYGYTF.

V is TRBV5-1 and J is TRBJ1-1; D is ambiguous. V lost 3 bases to trimming and J lost 1 base, with 7 bases between them. This CDR3 is 13 amino acids long. Germline V gives CDR1 SGHRS, CDR2 YFSETQ. CDR3 amino acids: CASSWSPNTEAFF. The CDR3, as DNA: TGCGCCAGCAGCTGGTCTCCGAACACTGAAGCTTTCTTT.

V gene TRBV30 combines with J gene TRBJ2-5; D unresolved. This CDR3 comprises 13 residues. The germline CDR1 and CDR2 sequences are GTSNPN and SVGIG (reference sequence). V lost 5 bases, J lost 5 bases, and 15 bases lay in between. This chain's CDR3 is CAWVGSASETQYF. The CDR3 DNA reads TGTGCCTGGGTTGGGTCAGCAAGCGAGACCCAGTACTTC.

The chain joins TRBV5-1 to TRBJ2-6; D perhaps matches TRBD1 (5 bases). The germline gives CDR1 SGHRS, CDR2 YFSETQ. V shed 2 bases and J shed 1 base, with 10 bases lying between them. The CDR3 sequence is 16 residues long. DNA for the CDR3: TGCGCCAGCAGCTTACCTACAGGTTCTGGGGCCAACGTCCTGACTTTC. Translated: CASSLPTGSGANVLTF.

The chain links TRBV6-5 to TRBJ1-1; D unresolved. The ends were cut back, 0 bases at V and 2 bases at J, with 13 bases in the middle. The CDR3 runs to 16 residues. Germline CDR1 reads MNHEY; CDR2 reads SVGAGI. The CDR3 DNA follows: TGTGCCAGCAGTTACTCTTTCTTCACCCTTAACACTGAAGCTTTCTTT. It codes for CASSYSFFTLNTEAFF.

The chain has TRBV29-1 and TRBJ2-5; D uncertain. This CDR3 comprises 13 residues. Germline loops: CDR1 SQVTM, CDR2 ANQGSEA. The V end lost 6 bases, the J end lost 2 bases, and 13 bases lay between the germline ends. The CDR3 here is CSVPRPPQETQYF. CDR3 DNA: TGCAGCGTCCCAAGGCCGCCACAAGAGACCCAGTACTTC.

The chain combines TRBV2 with TRBJ2-1; 12 bases match TRBD1. Trimming at V came to 7 bases and at J to 8 bases, leaving 9 bases not matched to a gene. This CDR3 is built from 15 residues. CDR1 is SNHLY, CDR2 FYNNEI, per germline. DNA of the CDR3: TGTGCCAGCAACCCCCCGGGACAGGGGGCGTATGAGCAGTTCTTC. Amino acid sequence: CASNPPGQGAYEQFF.

This chain links TRBV29-1 with TRBJ2-4, with TRBD2 matching over 8 bases. The V segment lost 1 base and the J segment 1 base; nucleotides outside the gene matches: 15. Germline CDR1 reads SQVTM; CDR2 reads ANQGSEA. The CDR3 extends over 19 amino acids. The CDR3 DNA follows: TGCAGCGTTGAAGGGGTTAGCGGGGCCCACGGGGGGGCCAAAAACATTCAGTACTTC. This encodes CSVEGVSGAHGGAKNIQYF. The entire variable domain, with the rest obtained from reference TRBV29-1 and TRBJ2-4, is as follows: SAVISQKPSRDICQRGTSLTIQCQVDSQVTMMFWYRQQPGQSLTLIATANQGSEATYESGFVIDKFPISRPNLTFSTLTVSNMSPEDSSIYLCSVEGVSGAHGGAKNIQYFGAGTRLSVL.

This chain joins TRBV27 and TRBJ2-7; D not resolved. Germline-derived CDR1 and CDR2 are MNHEY and SMNVEV (reference sequence). The CDR3 spans 12 residues. Trimming took off 0 bases at V and 6 bases at J, with 6 bases between the two ends. CDR3 protein: CASSLSNGEQYF. CDR3 bases: TGTGCCAGCAGTTTATCAAATGGCGAGCAGTACTTC.

This chain connects TRBV5-1 to TRBJ2-7; TRBD2 matches 7 bases. This CDR3 has 14 residues. V lost 4 bases to trimming and J lost 5 bases; unmatched junction nucleotides: 9. Germline-derived CDR1 and CDR2 are SGHRS and YFSETQ. CDR3 protein: CASSPGAGEDEQYF. CDR3 bases: TGCGCCAGCAGCCCCGGGGCGGGAGAAGACGAGCAGTACTTC.